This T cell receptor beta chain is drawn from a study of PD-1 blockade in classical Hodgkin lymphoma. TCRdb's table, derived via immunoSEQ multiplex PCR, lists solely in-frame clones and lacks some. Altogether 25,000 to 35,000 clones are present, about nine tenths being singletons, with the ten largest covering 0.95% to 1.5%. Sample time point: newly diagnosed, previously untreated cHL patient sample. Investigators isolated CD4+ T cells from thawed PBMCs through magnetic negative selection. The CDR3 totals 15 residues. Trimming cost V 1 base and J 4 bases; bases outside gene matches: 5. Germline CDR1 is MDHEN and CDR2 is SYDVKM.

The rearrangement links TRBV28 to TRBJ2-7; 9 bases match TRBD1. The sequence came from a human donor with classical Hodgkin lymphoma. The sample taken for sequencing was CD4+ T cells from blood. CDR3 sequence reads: CASSLSGQGRYEQYF. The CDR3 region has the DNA TGTGCCAGCAGTTTATCCGGACAGGGGCGATACGAGCAGTACTTC.